This T cell receptor (beta chain) appears in the sequencing data of a study of cytomegalovirus exposure and HLA in healthy donors. Study-wide results and limits: In an earlier analysis, most TCR beta V segments were productive about 87% or about 30% of the time.

A word on this clone: Its antigen is currently unknown.

There are 16 residues in the CDR3. Germline CDR1 is GTSNPN and CDR2 is SVGIG (reference sequence). Trimming shortened V by 2 bases and J by 5 bases, and 21 bases separated the two germline ends. PCR amplification relied on 60 Vbeta primers (plus 13 Jbeta primers). Sequencing was performed with immunoSEQ multiplex PCR; in TCRdb, only in-frame clones are kept and a portion is missing. The table records over 150,000 clones, roughly 80% of them present only once. The sequence came from a male donor in good health and CMV-seronegative. The chain couples TRBV30 to TRBJ2-5, with a possible D match to TRBD2 (6 bases). Sequenced sample: PBMCs. The CDR3 loop reads CAWSQPGTRFGETQYF. CDR3 coding DNA: TGTGCCTGGAGTCAACCCGGGACTCGGTTTGGGGAGACCCAGTACTTC. Complete variable domain (other parts from reference TRBV30 and TRBJ2-5): SQTIHQWPATLVQPVGSPLSLECTVEGTSNPNLYWYRQAAGRGLQLLFYSVGIGQISSEVPQNLSASRPQDRQFILSSKKLLLSDSGFYLCAWSQPGTRFGETQYFGPGTRLLVL.